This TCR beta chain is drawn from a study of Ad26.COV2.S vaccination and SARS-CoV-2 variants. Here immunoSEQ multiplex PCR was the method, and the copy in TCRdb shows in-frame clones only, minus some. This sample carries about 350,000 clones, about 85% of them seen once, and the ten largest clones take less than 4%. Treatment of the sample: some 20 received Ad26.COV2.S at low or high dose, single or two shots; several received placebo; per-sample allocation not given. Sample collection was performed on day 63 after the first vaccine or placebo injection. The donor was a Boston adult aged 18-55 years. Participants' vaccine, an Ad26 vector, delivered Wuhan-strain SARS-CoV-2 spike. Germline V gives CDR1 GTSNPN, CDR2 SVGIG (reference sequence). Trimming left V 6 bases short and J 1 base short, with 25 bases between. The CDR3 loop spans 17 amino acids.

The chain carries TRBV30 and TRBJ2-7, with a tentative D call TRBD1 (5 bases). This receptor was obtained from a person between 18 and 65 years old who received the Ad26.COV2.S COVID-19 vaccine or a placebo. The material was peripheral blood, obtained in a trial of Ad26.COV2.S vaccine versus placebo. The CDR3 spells CACRYLTEPNRSYEQYF. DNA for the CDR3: TGTGCCTGTAGGTACCTGACAGAGCCCAATCGATCCTACGAGCAGTACTTC.